Each of the 32 T cell receptor beta chains below was sequenced from the same sample in a study of T cell responses to AZD1222 COVID-19 vaccine. The protocol was immunoSEQ multiplex PCR, while the TCRdb copy is restricted to in-frame clones and leaves out a portion. The sample carries 95,000 to 100,000 clones, 84% recorded once. This sample comprised peripheral blood, obtained 28 days after the second AZD1222 dose. These receptors were taken from an adult who received the AZD1222 COVID-19 vaccine.

The gene calls are TRBV20-1 and TRBJ1-1; D possibly corresponds to TRBD1 (5 bases). Trimming shortened V by 6 bases and J by 9 bases, and 11 bases separated the two germline ends. This CDR3 is built from 10 residues. From germline, CDR1 is DFQATT and CDR2 SNEGSKA (reference sequence). The CDR3 is CSAPDKKAFF. The DNA of the CDR3 is TGCAGTGCGCCGGACAAAAAAGCTTTCTTT.

The V gene is TRBV12-3 or TRBV12-4, the J gene TRBJ2-1; D could derive from TRBD1 or TRBD2 (5 bases each). The CDR3 has 13 amino acids. The V gene lost 6 bases and the J gene lost 6 bases, with 12 bases spanning the gap. The CDR3 loop is CASRRDLPNEQFF. The CDR3 DNA reads as TGTGCCAGCAGAAGGGACCTCCCCAATGAGCAGTTCTTC.

The chain recombines TRBV5-1 with TRBJ2-2; 8 bases map to TRBD2. V lost 5 bases and J lost 3; bases outside the gene matches: 6. CDR3 size: 15 residues. Germline V gene sequence: CDR1 SGHRS, CDR2 YFSETQ. The CDR3 nucleotides read TGCGCCAGCAGACGTAGCGGGGTTTACACCGGGGAGCTGTTTTTT. This sequence encodes CASRRSGVYTGELFF.

The chain combines TRBV7-3 with TRBJ2-6; the D gene is possibly TRBD1 (5 bases). The CDR3 runs to 18 residues. The V and J ends lost 2 bases and 0 bases respectively, with 14 bases between them. Germline V gene lookup returns CDR1 SGHTA and CDR2 FQGTGA. CDR3 loop: CASSLPSPQGSGANVLTF. DNA for the CDR3: TGTGCCAGCAGCTTACCGTCCCCGCAGGGCTCTGGGGCCAACGTCCTGACTTTC.

The chain employs TRBV7-2 and TRBJ2-7, with a tentative D call TRBD2 (6 bases). Germline CDR1 and CDR2: SGHTA and FQGNSA. This CDR3 has 13 amino acids. Trimming cost V 6 bases and J 4 bases, with 13 bases left between them. Here the CDR3 reads CASRPRLGYEQYF. The CDR3 coding sequence is TGTGCCAGCAGACCTAGACTAGGGTACGAGCAGTACTTC.

The V gene is TRBV3-1 (or the pseudogene TRBV3-2), the J gene TRBJ2-1, with D maybe TRBD2 (5 bases). Germline CDR1 and CDR2: LGHDT and YNNKEL (reference sequence). This CDR3 comprises 15 residues. Trimming shortened V by 0 bases and J by 2 bases, and 8 bases separated the two germline ends. The CDR3 reads CASSQETGAYNEQFF. CDR3 nucleotides: TGTGCCAGCAGCCAAGAGACCGGGGCCTACAATGAGCAGTTCTTC.

This chain links TRBV10-3 with TRBJ2-2; 9 nucleotides align to TRBD2. The germline V gene has CDR1 ENHRY and CDR2 SYGVKD. The V and J ends lost 7 bases and 5 bases, in that order; junction bases with no gene match: 2. The CDR3 contains 13 residues. The CDR3 reads CAIKAGGTGELFF. In DNA form, the CDR3 reads TGTGCCATCAAAGCGGGGGGTACCGGGGAGCTGTTTTTT.

V and J are TRBV7-2 and TRBJ2-1; a weak D match, TRBD1 (5 bases). V was clipped by 1 base and J by 8 bases, with 9 bases between them. Germline V gene lookup returns CDR1 SGHTA and CDR2 FQGNSA. There are 13 residues in the CDR3. The CDR3 coding sequence is TGTGCCAGCAGCTTAGGCAGGGTCGATGAGCAGTTCTTC. Encoded protein: CASSLGRVDEQFF.

The chain employs TRBV20-1 and TRBJ2-3; 9 nucleotides agree with TRBD2. Trimming at V came to 3 bases and at J to 4 bases, leaving 8 bases not matched to a gene. The CDR3 spans 15 residues. CDR1 is DFQATT and CDR2 is SNEGSKA in the germline V gene (reference sequence). Written as DNA, the CDR3 is TGCAGTGCTAGTCCCTCTAGCGGGGAACCAGATACGCAGTATTTT. Amino acid sequence: CSASPSSGEPDTQYF.

The V gene is TRBV7-9, the J gene TRBJ1-2; the D is unclear. The germline CDR1 and CDR2 sequences are SEHNR and FQNEAQ (reference sequence). CDR3 length: 13 residues. With 1 base removed from V and 8 bases from J, the gap between germline ends came to 11 bases. The CDR3 nucleotides read TGTGCCAGCAGCTTAGTGGGAAGAGACGGCTACACCTTC. Residues: CASSLVGRDGYTF.

The chain couples TRBV19 to TRBJ2-7, with 9 bases identical to TRBD2. Per the germline V gene, CDR1 is LNHDA and CDR2 is SQIVND (reference sequence). The CDR3 runs 15 residues. The J segment lost 2 bases and the V segment lost 1 base, leaving 3 bases of the junction unmatched. CDR3 DNA sequence: TGTGCCAGTAGTATAGTGGCGGGAGGGCCCTACGAGCAGTACTTC. Protein sequence: CASSIVAGGPYEQYF.

This sequence joins TRBV7-8 and TRBJ2-5; TRBD1 or TRBD2 may be the D gene (5 bases each). This CDR3 comprises 14 residues. Per germline, CDR1 SGHVS and CDR2 FQNEAQ. Trimming cost V 1 base and J 1 base, with 7 bases left between them. CDR3 loop: CASSLGGTQETQYF. Written as DNA, the CDR3 is TGTGCCAGCAGCTTAGGTGGGACCCAAGAGACCCAGTACTTC.

The genes are TRBV28 and TRBJ2-5, with TRBD1 identical over 9 bases. V dropped 5 bases and J dropped 5; count of bases not matched to a gene: 9. The CDR3 sequence is 15 residues long. Germline CDR1 reads MDHEN; CDR2 reads SYDVKM. The CDR3 loop reads CASSRGDRDTETQYF. The CDR3 DNA sequence: TGTGCCAGCAGTCGGGGGGACAGGGATACGGAGACCCAGTACTTC. The full variable domain, with the rest looked up from reference TRBV28 and TRBJ2-5, is DVKVTQSSRYLVKRTGEKVFLECVQDMDHENMFWYRQDPGLGLRLIYFSYDVKMKEKGDIPEGYSVSREKKERFSLILESASTNQTSMYLCASSRGDRDTETQYFGPGTRLLVL.

The chain uses TRBV5-1 and TRBJ1-2; tentatively, D is TRBD1 (6 bases). The V gene's germline CDR1 is SGHRS and CDR2 YFSETQ. The CDR3 sequence is 15 residues long. V dropped 5 bases and J dropped 8 bases, with 22 bases sitting between them. CDR3 residues: CASRDSGFGGGGYTF. The CDR3 nucleotides read TGCGCCAGCAGGGATTCCGGGTTCGGAGGGGGAGGCTACACCTTC.

This rearrangement joins TRBV5-1 to TRBJ2-1; D is perhaps TRBD2 (7 bases). V was trimmed by 4 bases and J by 5 bases, leaving 13 bases between them. Germline CDR1 reads SGHRS; CDR2 reads YFSETQ. CDR3 size: 14 residues. The DNA of the CDR3 is TGCGCCAGCAGCCTGCCGGGGGGCCACAATGAGCAGTTCTTC. Protein: CASSLPGGHNEQFF.

This chain links TRBV4-3 with TRBJ2-1; 10 nucleotides agree with TRBD2. The CDR3 is 17 residues long. Germline trimming cut 3 bases from V and 8 bases from J; bases unmatched to any gene: 13. Germline loops: CDR1 LGHNA, CDR2 YSLEER. The CDR3 spells CASSHDKSAGGSDEQFF. The CDR3 bases are TGCGCCAGCAGCCACGACAAGTCAGCGGGAGGGTCCGATGAGCAGTTCTTC.

The chain carries TRBV9 and TRBJ1-3; perhaps TRBD1 as D (5 bases). The CDR3 sequence is 15 residues long. Germline V gene lookup returns CDR1 SGDLS and CDR2 YYNGEE. V lost 4 bases and J 0 bases, leaving 11 bases between the germline ends. Here the CDR3 DNA reads TGTGCCAGCAGCTCTCACAGGTTCTCTGGAAACACCATATATTTT. Translated: CASSSHRFSGNTIYF.

This chain connects TRBV5-4 to TRBJ2-5, with D tentatively TRBD1 (8 bases). This CDR3 contains 15 residues. V lost 4 bases to trimming and J lost 2 bases, with 15 bases between them. The germline gives CDR1 SGHNT, CDR2 YYREEE (reference sequence). CDR3 amino acids: CASSQGGTGQETQYF. As DNA, the CDR3 is TGTGCCAGCAGCCAGGGGGGGACAGGACAAGAGACCCAGTACTTC.

This chain uses TRBV12-3 or TRBV12-4 with TRBJ1-3; no definite D call. The CDR3 has 13 amino acids. Between the trimmed V and J ends, which lost 3 bases and 8 bases, there was a span of 11 bases. The CDR3 spells CASSFREGDTIYF. CDR3 DNA sequence: TGTGCCAGCAGTTTTAGAGAGGGAGACACCATATATTTT.

This rearrangement joins TRBV19 to TRBJ1-1, with D maybe TRBD1 (6 bases). The germline V gene encodes CDR1 LNHDA and CDR2 SQIVND (reference sequence). The CDR3 is made up of 14 amino acids. The V end lost 6 bases, the J end lost 2 bases, and 13 bases lay between the germline ends. The CDR3 DNA is TGTGCCAGTAGCCACACAGGGACCAACACTGAAGCTTTCTTT. Its protein is CASSHTGTNTEAFF.

The chain carries TRBV3-1 (or the pseudogene TRBV3-2) and TRBJ1-6; unclear D gene. V lost 5 bases, J lost 8 bases, and 7 bases lay in between. Germline values: CDR1 LGHDT, CDR2 YNNKEL (reference sequence). This CDR3 comprises 12 residues. The CDR3 reads CASSSRHSPLHF. CDR3 DNA: TGTGCCAGCAGCTCCCGCCATTCACCCCTCCACTTT.

J is TRBJ2-1 and V is TRBV10-3, with a weak D call TRBD1 (5 bases). Germline CDR1 reads ENHRY; CDR2 reads SYGVKD. The CDR3 is 14 residues long. With 2 bases removed from V and 10 bases from J, the gap between germline ends came to 15 bases. The CDR3 DNA reads TGTGCCATCAGTGAGGGGGCCCTACAAAAGGAGCAGTTCTTC. It is translated as CAISEGALQKEQFF.

This rearrangement joins TRBV12-3 or TRBV12-4 to TRBJ2-7, with D unresolved. The CDR3 sequence is 12 residues long. Trimming removed 5 bases at V and 3 bases at J, with 8 bases between. CDR3 in amino acids: CASSRIYYEQYF. In DNA, the CDR3 is TGTGCCAGCAGTCGTATATACTACGAGCAGTACTTC.

This CDR3 reads CASSLDTTYEQYF. The DNA for the CDR3 is TGTGCCAGCAGCTTAGACACCACCTACGAGCAGTACTTC. The rearrangement links TRBV7-9 to TRBJ2-7; unclear D gene. CDR1 and CDR2 from the germline V gene are SEHNR and FQNEAQ (reference sequence). This CDR3 has 13 amino acids. V lost 1 base, J lost 2 bases, and 6 bases lay in between.

The chain recombines TRBV7-9 with TRBJ2-7; TRBD1 matches 7 bases. The CDR3 is made up of 14 amino acids. The germline CDR1 and CDR2 sequences are SEHNR and FQNEAQ (reference sequence). The ends lost 6 bases at V and 3 bases at J; junction bases unmatched: 8. The CDR3, as DNA: TGTGCCAGCAGACCCGGGACAGACCACTACGAGCAGTACTTC. Translation: CASRPGTDHYEQYF.

The rearrangement joins TRBV10-3 to TRBJ2-1, with a weak D call TRBD1 (5 bases). From germline, CDR1 is ENHRY and CDR2 SYGVKD. Between the trimmed V and J ends, which lost 4 bases and 6 bases, there was a span of 16 bases. The CDR3 covers 15 residues. The CDR3 DNA reads TGTGCCATCAGTGTCAGGGAAACCAGTACCAATGAGCAGTTCTTC. It yields the protein CAISVRETSTNEQFF.

V usage is TRBV13 and J usage is TRBJ2-5; D gene uncertain. V was shortened by 5 bases and J by 0 bases, with 13 bases between the two germline ends. The CDR3 spans 15 residues. Germline V CDR1 and CDR2: PRHDT, FYEKMQ (reference sequence). DNA of the CDR3: TGTGCCAGCAGCCTACGGGCCCGCAACCAAGAGACCCAGTACTTC. It yields the protein CASSLRARNQETQYF. Supplemented by reference TRBV13 and TRBJ2-5, the full variable domain reads AAGVIQSPRHLIKEKRETATLKCYPIPRHDTVYWYQQGPGQDPQFLISFYEKMQSDKGSIPDRFSAQQFSDYHSELNMSSLELGDSALYFCASSLRARNQETQYFGPGTRLLVL.

This clone was seen a handful of times. The chain combines TRBV7-8 with TRBJ1-2; D not certain. Germline assignment: CDR1 SGHVS and CDR2 FQNEAQ. This CDR3 has 13 residues. V was trimmed by 0 bases and J by 4 bases, leaving 6 bases between them. CDR3 nucleotide sequence: TGTGCCAGCAGCTTAGCAGGAGTCTATGGCTACACCTTC. This translates into CASSLAGVYGYTF.

The chain couples TRBV10-3 to TRBJ2-2; TRBD2 aligns across 9 bases. This CDR3 has 15 amino acids. V was pared by 6 bases and J by 3 bases, with 5 bases of the junction left unmatched. The germline V gene encodes CDR1 ENHRY and CDR2 SYGVKD. The chain's CDR3 is CAIRGLAMDTGELFF. CDR3 nucleotide sequence: TGTGCCATCAGGGGACTAGCTATGGACACCGGGGAGCTGTTTTTT.

The genes are TRBV11-2 and TRBJ1-1; TRBD1 matches at 12 bases. The J segment lost 5 bases and the V segment lost 5 bases, leaving 12 bases of the junction unmatched. The germline CDR1 and CDR2 sequences are SGHAT and FQNNGV. The CDR3 length is 17 residues. The CDR3 loop reads CASSRTRDRGRGTEAFF. The CDR3 DNA sequence: TGTGCCAGCAGCCGGACCCGGGACAGGGGGCGAGGAACTGAAGCTTTCTTT.

The chain is built from TRBV29-1 and TRBJ2-1; perhaps D is TRBD1 or TRBD2 (5 bases each). The V end lost 4 bases, the J end lost 2 bases, and 6 bases lay between the germline ends. CDR3 length: 12 residues. Germline V gives CDR1 SQVTM, CDR2 ANQGSEA. The CDR3 loop is CSVGGAYNEQFF. The DNA for the CDR3 is TGCAGCGTTGGAGGGGCCTACAATGAGCAGTTCTTC.

This chain connects TRBV5-1 to TRBJ2-7; the D is unclear. Between the trimmed V and J ends, which lost 0 bases and 3 bases, there was a span of 7 bases. The length of the CDR3 is 13 residues. Germline V gives CDR1 SGHRS, CDR2 YFSETQ. CDR3 DNA sequence: TGCGCCAGCAGCTTGGCTCCGAACTACGAGCAGTACTTC. Amino acid sequence: CASSLAPNYEQYF.